The rows below give T cell receptor beta chains drawn from one sample of a study of response to subunit inactivated influenza vaccine. TCRdb reprocessed the RT-PCR reads via MiXCR and lists one record per CDR3 protein. The table records some 550,000 distinct CDR3 sequences, approximately 20% of them present only once. These same data were also listed under a study on T cells expressing NK-cell markers.

Sequenced material: CD4+ T cells sorted from PBMCs, taken 11 to 12 days after vaccination. All receptors derive from a man aged 50-59 years who received an inactivated influenza vaccine. Both conserved end residues are part of each CDR3. A D gene is named only where the DNA matches it firmly. A row's size may be missing; if present it is once, few, many or a size class.

d_gene	v_gene	j_gene	abundance	CDR3aa	CDR3nt
NA	TRBV20-1	TRBJ2-5	few	CSARTIQETQYF	TGCAGTGCTAGAACGATCCAAGAGACCCAGTACTTC
NA	TRBV5-1	TRBJ2-1	NA	CASSAGDSYNEQFF	TGCGCCAGCAGCGCAGGGGACTCCTACAATGAGCAGTTCTTC
NA	TRBV7-2	TRBJ1-3	NA	CASSYGQSGNTIYF	TGTGCCAGCAGCTACGGACAGTCTGGAAACACCATATATTTT
NA	TRBV10-3	TRBJ2-2	NA	CALSGTDTGELFF	TGTGCTTTGTCGGGGACCGACACCGGGGAGCTGTTTTTT
TRBD1	TRBV6-5	TRBJ1-2	few	CASSYSVRGGTGLAYGYTF	TGTGCCAGCAGTTACTCAGTCCGGGGCGGGACAGGGTTAGCCTATGGCTACACCTTC
NA	TRBV20-1	TRBJ2-7	many	CSAPGTQSSYEQYF	TGCAGTGCCCCCGGGACCCAAAGCTCCTACGAGCAGTACTTC
NA	TRBV12-3/TRBV12-4	TRBJ2-3	NA	CASSPWVGSTDTQYF	TGTGCCAGCAGCCCTTGGGTGGGCAGCACAGATACGCAGTATTTT
NA	TRBV12-3/TRBV12-4	TRBJ2-3	few	CASSRITDTQYF	TGTGCCAGCAGCAGGATCACAGATACGCAGTATTTT
NA	TRBV7-3	TRBJ2-1	NA	CASSPSSTHEQFF	TGTGCCAGCAGCCCTTCTTCGACCCATGAGCAGTTCTTC
NA	TRBV5-1	TRBJ2-1	NA	CASSLDQGAASYNEQFF	TGCGCCAGCAGCTTGGACCAAGGGGCGGCCTCCTACAATGAGCAGTTCTTC
NA	TRBV9	TRBJ2-5	few	CASSVGSNRQETQYF	TGTGCCAGCAGCGTAGGGTCGAACCGGCAAGAGACCCAGTACTTC
TRBD1	TRBV2	TRBJ2-4	NA	CASSKDRPENIQYF	TGTGCCAGCAGTAAGGACAGGCCTGAAAACATTCAGTACTTC
NA	TRBV20-1	TRBJ2-1	NA	CSARAKSYRSNEQFF	TGCAGTGCTAGGGCCAAATCGTACAGATCTAATGAGCAGTTCTTC
NA	TRBV20-1	TRBJ2-1	few	CSAWGSRYNEQFF	TGCAGTGCTTGGGGGAGTCGGTACAATGAGCAGTTCTTC
NA	TRBV7-3	TRBJ2-1	NA	CASSSGQGPFYNEQFF	TGTGCCAGCAGCTCCGGTCAGGGACCTTTTTACAATGAGCAGTTCTTC
NA	TRBV12-3/TRBV12-4	TRBJ2-7	NA	CASSPRDEVYEQYF	TGTGCCAGCAGCCCTCGGGACGAAGTTTACGAGCAGTACTTC
NA	TRBV12-3/TRBV12-4	TRBJ2-5	NA	CASTLGGGAETQYF	TGTGCCAGCACCTTGGGGGGGGGCGCCGAGACCCAGTACTTC
TRBD1	TRBV25-1	TRBJ1-2	NA	CASRTGGLPGYTF	TGTGCCAGTCGAACAGGGGGCCTGCCTGGCTACACCTTC
NA	TRBV28	TRBJ2-3	few	CASSSLGTGSPDTQYF	TGTGCCAGCAGTTCTCTAGGAACAGGGAGCCCTGATACGCAGTATTTT
TRBD2	TRBV9	TRBJ2-5	few	CASSVLAGEGPQYF	TGTGCCAGCAGCGTCCTAGCGGGAGAGGGTCCCCAGTACTTC
NA	TRBV4-2	TRBJ2-7	NA	CASSQVEPWSEQYF	TGTGCCAGCAGCCAAGTTGAACCATGGTCCGAGCAGTACTTC
NA	TRBV30	TRBJ1-5	few	CAWSDGSNQPQHF	TGTGCCTGGAGTGACGGCAGCAATCAGCCCCAGCATTTT
TRBD1	TRBV25-1	TRBJ2-3	few	CASTGQLSTDTQYF	TGTGCCAGCACGGGACAGCTTAGCACAGATACGCAGTATTTT
NA	TRBV29-1	TRBJ2-1	NA	CSADEFRGNEQFF	TGCAGCGCCGACGAATTTAGGGGCAATGAGCAGTTCTTC
TRBD2	TRBV5-5	TRBJ2-1	NA	CASSLALAGLNEQFF	TGTGCCAGCAGCTTGGCCCTAGCGGGGTTGAATGAGCAGTTCTTC
NA	TRBV7-9	TRBJ2-7	NA	CASSLRAGSEQYF	TGTGCCAGCAGCTTACGCGCTGGGTCCGAGCAGTACTTC
NA	TRBV18	TRBJ2-5	few	CASSPPVEGSSHYF	TGTGCCAGCTCACCCCCCGTGGAGGGTTCTTCCCATTACTTC
NA	TRBV5-1	TRBJ2-7	NA	CASTPRIPGPLEGSYEQYF	TGCGCCAGCACCCCCAGAATCCCGGGACCCCTGGAGGGGTCCTACGAGCAGTACTTC
NA	TRBV12-3/TRBV12-4	TRBJ2-3	NA	CASKIQGGTDTQYF	TGTGCCAGCAAAATACAGGGCGGAACAGATACGCAGTATTTT
TRBD2	TRBV12-3/TRBV12-4	TRBJ2-5	few	CASSLLAGVKETQYF	TGTGCCAGCAGTTTGCTAGCGGGGGTCAAAGAGACCCAGTACTTC
NA	TRBV12-3/TRBV12-4	TRBJ2-1	many	CASSLAGLRAF	TGTGCCAGCAGTCTTGCTGGTTTAAGGGCCTTC
NA	TRBV7-9	TRBJ1-5	NA	CASSLGYVQNNQPQHF	TGTGCCAGCAGCTTAGGGTACGTCCAAAACAATCAGCCCCAGCATTTT
NA	TRBV5-1	TRBJ2-7	NA	CASQVNRASYEQYF	TGCGCCAGCCAGGTTAACAGGGCGTCCTACGAGCAGTACTTC
NA	TRBV20-1	TRBJ2-5	few	CSARDLRGEETQYF	TGCAGTGCTAGAGATCTGAGAGGAGAAGAGACCCAGTACTTC
NA	TRBV5-1	TRBJ1-6	many	CASSLTGDNSPLHF	TGCGCCAGCAGCTTAACCGGGGATAATTCACCCCTCCACTTT
TRBD1	TRBV4-3	TRBJ2-7	many	CASSQKLPGQGSYEQYF	TGCGCCAGCAGCCAAAAACTCCCGGGACAGGGGAGCTACGAGCAGTACTTC
NA	TRBV7-2	TRBJ2-7	NA	CASSADRRIVFEQYF	TGTGCCAGCAGCGCCGACAGAAGAATTGTTTTCGAGCAGTACTTC